This TCR beta chain emerged from a study of graft-versus-host responses after intestinal transplantation. Regarding this clone: Its target is unknown.

Per the germline V gene, CDR1 is SNHLY and CDR2 is FYNNEI. CDR3 length: 13 amino acids. Deletions cut 5 bases from V and 5 bases from J, with 11 bases between. The table came from immunoSEQ multiplex PCR; TCRdb's copy has only in-frame clones and leaves some out. The repertoire includes roughly 99,000 clones, approximately 90% of them detected once, and less than 0.8% sits in the top ten. Study conclusions and caveats: Declines in HvG clones occurring early post-transplant were associated with peak circulating GvH clone levels. Among recipient marrow samples, GvH clones were found; some appeared first in ileum or blood.

The chain recombines TRBV2 with TRBJ2-3, with unresolved D. Sequencing was performed on unstimulated CD4+ T cells sorted from spleen or lymph node cells, taken before transplant. The sequence was obtained from a human donor who was the organ donor for an intestinal transplant. The CDR3 region is CASSNGPLDTQYF. DNA for the CDR3: TGTGCCAGCAGTAACGGCCCCCTAGATACGCAGTATTTT.